These 18 T cell receptor beta chains were all obtained from the same sample, sequenced in a study of cytotoxic CD8 clonotypes in ibrutinib-treated CLL. This table comes from immunoSEQ multiplex PCR, and its TCRdb copy is limited to in-frame clones, with some not included. This table has 150,000 to 200,000 clones, roughly 88% appearing once. The material sequenced was PBMCs, taken at disease progression, from a patient treated with ibrutinib. Receptors originate from a human donor with chronic lymphocytic leukemia.

The J gene is TRBJ2-7, the V gene TRBV18; a weak D match, TRBD1 (6 bases). The CDR3 has 13 residues. The V end was cut by 3 bases, the J end by 2 bases, with 8 bases between. Germline V gene lookup returns CDR1 KGHSH and CDR2 LQKENI. CDR3 amino acids: CASSPTGAYEQYF. As DNA, the CDR3 is TGTGCCAGCTCACCGACAGGAGCCTACGAGCAGTACTTC.

The V and J genes are TRBV10-3 and TRBJ1-5; D ambiguous. Germline V CDR1 and CDR2: ENHRY, SYGVKD. Trimming removed 4 bases at V and 5 bases at J, with 9 bases between. The CDR3 is 13 residues long. The CDR3 coding sequence is TGTGCCATCAGTGCCCATGGCGATCAGCCCCAGCATTTT. Protein product: CAISAHGDQPQHF.

The rearrangement links TRBV7-2 to TRBJ2-5, with 7 positions matching TRBD1. The germline V gene has CDR1 SGHTA and CDR2 FQGNSA. The CDR3 has 15 amino acids. The trim removed 1 base at V and 6 bases at J, leaving 8 bases unmatched. CDR3 sequence reads: CASSLDRGIGKTQYF. CDR3 DNA sequence: TGTGCCAGCAGCTTAGACAGGGGAATTGGAAAGACCCAGTACTTC. Full variable domain (outside the CDR3, taken from reference TRBV7-2 and TRBJ2-5): GAGVSQSPSNKVTEKGKDVELRCDPISGHTALYWYRQSLGQGLEFLIYFQGNSAPDKSGLPSDRFSAERTGGSVSTLTIQRTQQEDSAVYLCASSLDRGIGKTQYFGPGTRLLVL.

The chain couples TRBV15 to TRBJ1-2, with unresolved D. Trimming removed 0 bases at V and 4 bases at J, with 9 bases between. CDR3 length equals 14 residues. The V gene's germline CDR1 is LNHNV and CDR2 YYDKDF (reference sequence). CDR3 protein: CATSRDLNSYGYTF. The DNA for the CDR3 is TGTGCCACCAGCAGAGATCTGAATAGCTATGGCTACACCTTC.

This clone was observed a few times. The rearrangement uses TRBV10-3 and TRBJ2-5; the D gene could be TRBD1 or TRBD2 (6 bases each). V was pared by 11 bases and J by 4 bases, with 14 bases between. The CDR3 spans 12 residues. The germline gives CDR1 ENHRY, CDR2 SYGVKD. CDR3 loop: CAVRGGGETQYF. DNA of the CDR3: TGTGCCGTAAGAGGGGGAGGAGAGACCCAGTACTTC.

The DNA for the CDR3 is TGTGCCAGCAGTTTGATAAGGCCGGACGCTTTCTTT. Its translation is CASSLIRPDAFF. The V call is TRBV28, the J call TRBJ1-1; the D is unclear. The germline V and J ends were trimmed by 3 bases and 11 bases, with 13 bases remaining between them. The CDR3 is made up of 12 amino acids. Germline CDR1 reads MDHEN; CDR2 reads SYDVKM.

The chain couples TRBV6-5 to TRBJ2-7, with a possible D match to TRBD1 (5 bases). V lost 3 bases, J lost 7 bases, and 13 bases lay in between. There are 13 residues in the CDR3. Germline V gene data show CDR1 as MNHEY and CDR2 as SVGAGI. The CDR3 sequence is CASSYKLSGEQYF. The CDR3 DNA follows: TGTGCCAGCAGTTATAAACTCTCAGGGGAGCAGTACTTC.

This chain connects TRBV15 to TRBJ2-7; perhaps TRBD1 as D (6 bases). V lost 5 bases and J lost 0, with 17 bases in between. Germline V gives CDR1 LNHNV, CDR2 YYDKDF (reference sequence). This CDR3 region has 16 residues. The CDR3 sequence is CATSPDLDRNSYEQYF. CDR3 nucleotides: TGTGCCACCAGCCCCGACTTAGACAGGAACTCCTACGAGCAGTACTTC.

The V and J genes are TRBV15 and TRBJ2-1; TRBD1 aligns across 10 bases. Trimming took 3 bases from V and 0 from J; bases not matched to a gene: 14. This CDR3 spans 20 amino acids. The V gene's germline CDR1 is LNHNV and CDR2 YYDKDF (reference sequence). The CDR3 loop reads CATSRDRDRGRSSSYNEQFF. CDR3 DNA: TGTGCCACCAGCAGGGACCGGGACAGGGGTCGTTCGAGCTCCTACAATGAGCAGTTCTTC.

This clone was detected once. CDR3 protein: CASSFGGGTGELFF. As DNA, the CDR3 is TGTGCCAGCAGCTTCGGGGGCGGCACCGGGGAGCTGTTTTTT. The chain combines TRBV11-3 with TRBJ2-2; the D gene could be TRBD1 or TRBD2 (6 bases each). CDR1 is SGHNT and CDR2 is YENEEA in the germline V gene. CDR3 length: 14 residues. Deletions cut 3 bases from V and 4 bases from J, with 9 bases between.

The chain links TRBV5-4 to TRBJ2-1, with D uncertain. The germline V gene encodes CDR1 SGHNT and CDR2 YYREEE (reference sequence). Trimming pared 4 bases from V and 4 bases from J, leaving 21 bases between. CDR3 length: 17 residues. The CDR3 here is CASSSAGQRLSYNEQFF. DNA of the CDR3: TGTGCCAGCAGCAGCGCCGGGCAAAGGTTAAGTTACAATGAGCAGTTCTTC. Full variable domain (rest looked up from reference TRBV5-4 and TRBJ2-1): ETGVTQSPTHLIKTRGQQVTLRCSSQSGHNTVSWYQQALGQGPQFIFQYYREEENGRGNFPPRFSGLQFPNYSSELNVNALELDDSALYLCASSSAGQRLSYNEQFFGPGTRLTVL.

This clone was recorded once. The chain links TRBV7-2 to TRBJ1-5; no reliable D call. Trimming stripped 5 bases from V and 5 bases from J, with 16 bases between. The CDR3 covers 15 residues. Germline assignment: CDR1 SGHTA and CDR2 FQGNSA. The CDR3, as DNA: TGTGCCAGCAGCCGCGGTGTGGGATTCGATCAGCCCCAGCATTTT. Its protein is CASSRGVGFDQPQHF.

The J gene is TRBJ2-1, the V gene TRBV19; possibly TRBD1 for D (6 bases). The germline V gene encodes CDR1 LNHDA and CDR2 SQIVND (reference sequence). V was shortened by 2 bases and J by 2 bases, with 10 bases between the two germline ends. The CDR3 contains 15 residues. The CDR3 DNA reads as TGTGCCAGTAGTATACCAGGGACAACCTACAATGAGCAGTTCTTC. The encoded protein is CASSIPGTTYNEQFF.

The chain has TRBV4-1 and TRBJ2-7; 7 positions match TRBD1. CDR1 is MGHRA, CDR2 YSYEKL, per germline. With V trimmed by 4 bases and J by 0 bases, 3 bases remained unmatched. CDR3 size: 14 residues. This CDR3 reads CASSPRQGSYEQYF. In DNA form, the CDR3 reads TGCGCCAGCAGCCCAAGACAGGGCTCCTACGAGCAGTACTTC.

The chain recombines TRBV21-1 with TRBJ1-5; the table's D gene call, TRBD1, was not cross checked with the DNA. TRBV21-1 is labeled a pseudogene. The CDR3 runs to 16 residues. The CDR3 reads CASSNPKDSGVQPQHF. The CDR3 coding sequence is TGTGCCAGCAGCAACCCAAAAGACAGTGGCGTTCAGCCCCAGCATTTT.

The chain carries TRBV9 and TRBJ1-3, with 8 positions matching TRBD1. Looked up from germline, CDR1 is SGDLS and CDR2 is YYNGEE. V shed 4 bases and J 9 bases; nucleotides not matched to a gene: 33. The CDR3 runs 22 residues. The CDR3 here is CASSSLPGGGTHPRRSAGTIYF. The CDR3, as DNA: TGTGCCAGCAGCTCCCTCCCAGGGGGCGGAACACACCCCCGTCGCTCCGCTGGCACCATATATTTT.

The gene calls are TRBV5-1 and TRBJ1-3; TRBD1 might be the D (5 bases). Germline assignment: CDR1 SGHRS and CDR2 YFSETQ. Trimming pared 3 bases from V and 0 bases from J, leaving 13 bases between. This CDR3 comprises 16 residues. The chain's CDR3 is CASSSGDLSSGNTIYF. Here the CDR3 DNA reads TGCGCCAGCAGCTCGGGGGACTTAAGCTCTGGAAACACCATATATTTT. The variable domain in full, completed from reference TRBV5-1 and TRBJ1-3, reads KAGVTQTPRYLIKTRGQQVTLSCSPISGHRSVSWYQQTPGQGLQFLFEYFSETQRNKGNFPGRFSGRQFSNSRSEMNVSTLELGDSALYLCASSSGDLSSGNTIYFGEGSWLTVV.

J is TRBJ2-1 and V is TRBV28, with a weak D call TRBD2 (5 bases). Trimming took 7 bases from V and 0 from J, leaving 7 bases between them. The CDR3 covers 13 residues. Germline lookup yields CDR1 MDHEN and CDR2 SYDVKM. The CDR3 protein is CASIEGSYNEQFF. Here the CDR3 DNA reads TGTGCCAGCATCGAGGGCTCCTACAATGAGCAGTTCTTC.